This is a list of T cell receptor beta chains from one sample in a study of cytomegalovirus exposure and HLA in healthy donors. This table comes from immunoSEQ multiplex PCR, and its TCRdb copy is limited to in-frame clones, with some not included. This sample has about 150,000 clones, with 82% found just once. The sample comprised PBMCs. The source is a male donor in good health and CMV-seronegative. CDR3s include the opening cysteine and the closing phenylalanine or tryptophan. The order of the fields is CDR3 DNA, CDR3 protein, J gene, clone size, V gene, D gene. A D gene is named only where the DNA matches it firmly. The size field is filled for only some rows; it gives once, few, many or a size class.

cdr3_nt: TGTGCCAGCAGTGAAAGGATGGAGAGTACGGGAAACACCATATATTTT; cdr3_aa: CASSERMESTGNTIYF; j_call: TRBJ1-3; clone_size: .; v_call: TRBV6-1; d_call: .
cdr3_nt: TGTGCCAGCAGCTTCGGGACTAGCGGGATCACAGATACGCAGTATTTT; cdr3_aa: CASSFGTSGITDTQYF; j_call: TRBJ2-3; clone_size: once; v_call: TRBV7-6; d_call: TRBD2
cdr3_nt: TGTGCCAGCAGCTTTGATGACTACAACTCCTACGAGCAGTACTTC; cdr3_aa: CASSFDDYNSYEQYF; j_call: TRBJ2-7; clone_size: .; v_call: TRBV7-6; d_call: .
cdr3_nt: TGTGCCAGCAGCTTAGCGGGGCTAGCGGGGGGTGGGAATGAGCAGTTCTTC; cdr3_aa: CASSLAGLAGGGNEQFF; j_call: TRBJ2-1; clone_size: once; v_call: TRBV7-9; d_call: TRBD2
cdr3_nt: TGCGCCAGCAGACCGGACAGGGACATTCAGTACTTC; cdr3_aa: CASRPDRDIQYF; j_call: TRBJ2-4; clone_size: .; v_call: TRBV5-1; d_call: TRBD1
cdr3_nt: TGTGCTAGTGGGAGGAGCAGGGACTATGGCTACACCTTC; cdr3_aa: CASGRSRDYGYTF; j_call: TRBJ1-2; clone_size: .; v_call: TRBV12-5; d_call: .
cdr3_nt: TGCGCCAGCAGCCAAGTTTCGGGGACAATTCTAGCCAAAAACATTCAGTACTTC; cdr3_aa: CASSQVSGTILAKNIQYF; j_call: TRBJ2-4; clone_size: once; v_call: TRBV4-1; d_call: .
cdr3_nt: TGCGCCAGCAAAACGGGGGAGCCAGTGAACACCGGGGAGCTGTTTTTT; cdr3_aa: CASKTGEPVNTGELFF; j_call: TRBJ2-2; clone_size: .; v_call: TRBV5-1; d_call: .
cdr3_nt: TGTGCCAGCAGTGAAGCTACGGGACAGAGCACAGATACGCAGTATTTT; cdr3_aa: CASSEATGQSTDTQYF; j_call: TRBJ2-3; clone_size: .; v_call: TRBV2; d_call: TRBD1
cdr3_nt: TGTGCCAGTAGTATAAGGCAGAGCGTATATGAAAAACTGTTTTTT; cdr3_aa: CASSIRQSVYEKLFF; j_call: TRBJ1-4; clone_size: .; v_call: TRBV19; d_call: .
cdr3_nt: TGTGCCAGCAGCTTGGGGGCAGGGTACGATGGCTACACCTTC; cdr3_aa: CASSLGAGYDGYTF; j_call: TRBJ1-2; clone_size: .; v_call: TRBV5-6; d_call: .
cdr3_nt: TGTGCCAGCAGCTTAGTGCCCCATAACACGTACAATGAGCAGTTCTTC; cdr3_aa: CASSLVPHNTYNEQFF; j_call: TRBJ2-1; clone_size: .; v_call: TRBV11-2; d_call: .
cdr3_nt: TGTGCCAGCCAGAGACAGGGGGCTAGGAATGAGCAGTTCTTC; cdr3_aa: CASQRQGARNEQFF; j_call: TRBJ2-1; clone_size: .; v_call: TRBV28; d_call: TRBD1
cdr3_nt: TGTGCCAGCAGTCTAGCGGGGGAAGCCTACGAGCAGTACTTC; cdr3_aa: CASSLAGEAYEQYF; j_call: TRBJ2-7; clone_size: .; v_call: TRBV5-4; d_call: TRBD2
cdr3_nt: TGTGCCAGCAGCAGACAGGGACAGCTAAACACTGAAGCTTTCTTT; cdr3_aa: CASSRQGQLNTEAFF; j_call: TRBJ1-1; clone_size: .; v_call: TRBV7-9; d_call: TRBD1
cdr3_nt: TGTGCCAGTAGTACTATTACAGGGGTTAGCACAGATACGCAGTATTTT; cdr3_aa: CASSTITGVSTDTQYF; j_call: TRBJ2-3; clone_size: .; v_call: TRBV19; d_call: TRBD1
cdr3_nt: TGTGCCAGCAGTTTGCACGACGGGGTAGGTGGCTACACCTTC; cdr3_aa: CASSLHDGVGGYTF; j_call: TRBJ1-2; clone_size: .; v_call: TRBV27; d_call: .
cdr3_nt: TGTGCCATCAGGGTCGGGACTGGATCCTACGAGCAGTACTTC; cdr3_aa: CAIRVGTGSYEQYF; j_call: TRBJ2-7; clone_size: .; v_call: TRBV10-3; d_call: .
cdr3_nt: TGTGCCAGCAGCGTAGCGGCGGGGGGACTTAATGAGCAGTTCTTC; cdr3_aa: CASSVAAGGLNEQFF; j_call: TRBJ2-1; clone_size: .; v_call: TRBV9; d_call: TRBD2
cdr3_nt: TGTGCCTGGAGTGTACTCTACAGGCGCCAAGAGACCCAGTACTTC; cdr3_aa: CAWSVLYRRQETQYF; j_call: TRBJ2-5; clone_size: .; v_call: TRBV30; d_call: .
cdr3_nt: TGTGCCAGCAGCCGCCGTGCAGGACTAGCGGGAGGGCCGTATGGGGCCAACGTCCTGACTTTC; cdr3_aa: CASSRRAGLAGGPYGANVLTF; j_call: TRBJ2-6; clone_size: .; v_call: TRBV27; d_call: TRBD2
cdr3_nt: TGTGCCAGTAGTATACAACAGGGAACCAATGAAAAACTGTTTTTT; cdr3_aa: CASSIQQGTNEKLFF; j_call: TRBJ1-4; clone_size: .; v_call: TRBV19; d_call: .
cdr3_nt: TGTGCCAGCAGTTCCGAGCGATATACCGAGCAGTACTTC; cdr3_aa: CASSSERYTEQYF; j_call: TRBJ2-7; clone_size: once; v_call: TRBV6-5; d_call: .
cdr3_nt: TGTGCCACCAGCAGAGATCTCCGAGGGGGCAACGAGCAGTACTTC; cdr3_aa: CATSRDLRGGNEQYF; j_call: TRBJ2-7; clone_size: .; v_call: TRBV15; d_call: TRBD1
cdr3_nt: TGTGCCAGCAGTTATACAAACTATGGCTACACCTTC; cdr3_aa: CASSYTNYGYTF; j_call: TRBJ1-2; clone_size: .; v_call: TRBV6-5; d_call: .
cdr3_nt: TGTGCCAGCAGCCACACCCCTGGTCTCTACGAGCAGTACTTC; cdr3_aa: CASSHTPGLYEQYF; j_call: TRBJ2-7; clone_size: .; v_call: TRBV5-5; d_call: .
cdr3_nt: TGTGCCAGCAGCCAAAGGGAGGGTCGCAGCTCACCCCTCCACTTT; cdr3_aa: CASSQREGRSSPLHF; j_call: TRBJ1-6; clone_size: .; v_call: TRBV14; d_call: .
cdr3_nt: TGTGCCAGCGGGGGGGGACTAGCGGGGAAGAACACCGGGGAGCTGTTTTTT; cdr3_aa: CASGGGLAGKNTGELFF; j_call: TRBJ2-2; clone_size: .; v_call: TRBV7-3; d_call: TRBD2